This entry lists 20 T cell receptor beta chains sequenced from one sample in a study of post-analysis software for immune sequencing data. General observations from the study: The study found TRBV5-6, TRBV5-1 and TRBV20-1 among about five TRBV segments more frequent in patients than controls.

For these receptors, no antigen is known. cDNA libraries of TCR beta carried unique molecular identifiers. TCRdb re-called the PCR reads with MiXCR, one entry per CDR3 protein. The sample holds approximately 660,000 distinct CDR3 sequences, around 64% seen once. The sequenced sample was blood. The receptors here all came from a girl under 10 years old with multiple sclerosis.

The sample holds a few counts of this clonotype. The chain couples TRBV7-9 to TRBJ1-4, with D maybe TRBD1 (5 bases). Looked up from germline, CDR1 is SEHNR and CDR2 is FQNEAQ (reference sequence). V shed 9 bases and J shed 6 bases, with 14 bases lying between them. This CDR3 is built from 13 residues. The CDR3 DNA is TGTGCCAGTCTGCCTGGGGGGTATGAAAAACTGTTTTTT. The encoded protein is CASLPGGYEKLFF. The full variable domain, completed using reference TRBV7-9 and TRBJ1-4, is DTGVSQNPRHKITKRGQNVTFRCDPISEHNRLYWYRQTLGQGPEFLTYFQNEAQLEKSRLLSDRFSAERPKGSFSTLEIQRTEQGDSAMYLCASLPGGYEKLFFGSGTQLSVL.

The chain has TRBV6-2 or TRBV6-3 and TRBJ2-5; D gene unclear. This CDR3 contains 14 residues. The germline V and J ends were trimmed by 6 bases and 3 bases, with 14 bases remaining between them. The germline V gene encodes CDR1 MNHEY and CDR2 SVGEGT. In DNA form, the CDR3 reads TGTGCCAGCAGCCCCGATTCCATGAAAGAGACCCAGTACTTC. Amino acids: CASSPDSMKETQYF.

The chain uses TRBV5-1 and TRBJ2-5, with D perhaps TRBD2 (6 bases). Germline V gene data show CDR1 as SGHRS and CDR2 as YFSETQ. Trimming cost V 0 bases and J 7 bases, with 19 bases left between them. The length of the CDR3 is 16 residues. This chain's CDR3 is CASSLVGGFGGGTQYF. In DNA, the CDR3 is TGCGCCAGCAGCTTGGTGGGCGGATTCGGGGGAGGGACCCAGTACTTC.

The chain uses TRBV20-1 and TRBJ2-4, with D possibly being TRBD2 (5 bases). The assigned J gene may be wrong: the sequence end matches TRBJ2-5 better. The CDR3 is made up of 14 amino acids. The germline gives CDR1 DFQATT, CDR2 SNEGSKA (reference sequence). The CDR3 is CSAINPGTQETQYF. DNA for the CDR3: TGCAGTGCCATAAATCCGGGAACCCAAGAGACCCAGTACTTC.

The chain joins TRBV20-1 to TRBJ2-5, with TRBD2 matching 11 bases. V lost 0 bases and J lost 11; bases outside the gene matches: 23. The CDR3 length is 19 residues. Germline V lookup: CDR1 DFQATT, CDR2 SNEGSKA (reference sequence). As DNA, the CDR3 is TGCAGTGCTAGAGATCCCAAGAGGACTAGCGGGTTTTGGGTCAATGAGCAGTACTTC. Amino acid sequence: CSARDPKRTSGFWVNEQYF.

The rearrangement links TRBV7-9 to TRBJ2-3; 10 nucleotides agree with TRBD2. CDR3 size: 17 residues. Trimming at V came to 5 bases and at J to 4 bases, leaving 12 bases not matched to a gene. Germline CDR1 and CDR2: SEHNR and FQNEAQ (reference sequence). CDR3 amino acids: CASSPREREGLADTQYF. DNA for the CDR3: TGTGCCAGCAGCCCCCGGGAGCGGGAGGGCCTTGCAGATACGCAGTATTTT.

The chain recombines TRBV5-1 with TRBJ2-2; D remains unclear. Germline V gene sequence: CDR1 SGHRS, CDR2 YFSETQ. The CDR3 has 13 residues. V was clipped by 4 bases and J by 0 bases, with 4 bases between them. DNA of the CDR3: TGCGCCAGCAGCGGGGCGAACACCGGGGAGCTGTTTTTT. Protein product: CASSGANTGELFF.

This clonotype was detected a few times. V gene TRBV20-1 combines with J gene TRBJ1-2; D call uncertain. Germline values: CDR1 DFQATT, CDR2 SNEGSKA (reference sequence). The V gene lost 6 bases and the J gene lost 2 bases, with 13 bases spanning the gap. This CDR3 comprises 13 residues. In nucleotides, the CDR3 is TGCAGTGCCCGAGAAGTGATAAACTATGGCTACACCTTC. Residues: CSAREVINYGYTF.

V usage is TRBV15 and J usage is TRBJ2-1, with 10 bases lining up with TRBD1. V was pared by 7 bases and J by 10 bases, with 10 bases of the junction left unmatched. The CDR3 covers 14 residues. The germline V gene encodes CDR1 LNHNV and CDR2 YYDKDF (reference sequence). The CDR3 protein is CATKVGTGEHEQFF. The CDR3 DNA reads as TGTGCCACCAAGGTTGGGACAGGGGAGCACGAGCAGTTCTTC.

Worth noting for this clonotype: The DNA is left out, because the CDR3 cannot be placed on it with certainty; the CDR3 is given as TCRdb lists it. The gene calls are TRBV29-1 and TRBJ1-2; the table names TRBD1, a call not compared with the DNA. Germline assignment: CDR1 SQVTM and CDR2 ANQGSEA. The CDR3 contains 10 residues when both ends are counted. This CDR3 reads CSVGQGNPTF.

CDR3 DNA sequence: TGTGCCAGCAAGACCGACGGGACAGGGTCTCACAATGAGCAGTTCTTC. Translated, it gives CASKTDGTGSHNEQFF. The gene calls are TRBV5-6 and TRBJ2-1, with TRBD1 matching 9 bases. Germline assignment: CDR1 SGHDT and CDR2 YYEEEE. The CDR3 has 16 residues. With 6 bases clipped from V and 5 bases from J, the junction kept 12 bases outside the gene matches.

The chain combines TRBV10-3 with TRBJ2-3; 12 nucleotides align to TRBD2. The germline CDR1 and CDR2 sequences are ENHRY and SYGVKD. The CDR3 is made up of 14 amino acids. Trimming cost V 7 bases and J 6 bases; bases outside gene matches: 5. The chain's CDR3 is CAITATSGSDTQYF. In nucleotides, the CDR3 is TGTGCCATCACGGCGACTAGCGGGAGTGATACGCAGTATTTT.

This clonotype was picked up a small number of times. The chain employs TRBV20-1 and TRBJ2-1, with D perhaps given as TRBD1 or TRBD2 (7 bases each). In germline, CDR1 is DFQATT, CDR2 SNEGSKA (reference sequence). Trimming took off 6 bases at V and 4 bases at J, with 16 bases between the two ends. There are 14 residues in the CDR3. The CDR3 region has the DNA TGCAGTGCCCAGGGGGGGGCGACTTACAATGAGCAGTTCTTC. Protein product: CSAQGGATYNEQFF.

This sequence joins TRBV2 and TRBJ2-1, with 9 bases fitting TRBD2. The J segment lost 6 bases and the V segment lost 2 bases, leaving 8 bases of the junction unmatched. The CDR3 contains 16 residues. Looked up from germline, CDR1 is SNHLY and CDR2 is FYNNEI. The CDR3 coding sequence is TGTGCCAGCAGTGAAAGCGGACTAGCGCCGCGCAATGAGCAGTTCTTC. As protein: CASSESGLAPRNEQFF.

The chain recombines TRBV7-9 with TRBJ2-1; D is unclear. The germline gives CDR1 SEHNR, CDR2 FQNEAQ (reference sequence). V shed 2 bases and J shed 9 bases, with 14 bases lying between them. This CDR3 region has 14 residues. The CDR3 sequence: CASSLSSRWGEQFF. DNA of the CDR3: TGTGCCAGCAGCTTATCCTCCCGCTGGGGTGAGCAGTTCTTC. Supplemented by reference TRBV7-9 and TRBJ2-1, the full variable domain reads DTGVSQNPRHKITKRGQNVTFRCDPISEHNRLYWYRQTLGQGPEFLTYFQNEAQLEKSRLLSDRFSAERPKGSFSTLEIQRTEQGDSAMYLCASSLSSRWGEQFFGPGTRLTVL.

The chain carries TRBV4-3 and TRBJ2-3; unclear D gene. V shed 0 bases and J shed 1 base, with 5 bases lying between them. Germline V gene sequence: CDR1 LGHNA, CDR2 YSLEER. This CDR3 is 14 amino acids long. Written as DNA, the CDR3 is TGCGCCAGCAGCCAAGATACAGGCACAGATACGCAGTATTTT. This encodes CASSQDTGTDTQYF.

The V call is TRBV9, the J call TRBJ1-1, with 7 nucleotides matching TRBD1. The CDR3 runs 15 residues. The germline V gene encodes CDR1 SGDLS and CDR2 YYNGEE. V lost 4 bases, J lost 4 bases, and 10 bases stayed unmatched. This chain's CDR3 is CASSSTGSGSTEAFF. The DNA for the CDR3 is TGTGCCAGCAGCTCGACAGGGTCTGGGAGCACTGAAGCTTTCTTT.

The CDR3 DNA is TGTGCCAGCAGTCTTCTGGCAGGCGGGGAGCTGTTTTTT. It is translated as CASSLLAGGELFF. The rearrangement links TRBV12-3 or TRBV12-4 to TRBJ2-2; D not certain. The CDR3 runs 13 residues. Trimming left V 5 bases short and J 7 bases short, with 11 bases between.

There are a few counts of this clonotype. The chain links TRBV20-1 to TRBJ2-5; D unclear. The CDR3 is 13 residues long. Germline assignment: CDR1 DFQATT and CDR2 SNEGSKA (reference sequence). V lost 1 base and J lost 4, with 10 bases in between. The CDR3 sequence: CSARGPNLETQYF. The DNA for the CDR3 is TGCAGTGCTAGAGGACCAAACCTAGAGACCCAGTACTTC.

The gene calls are TRBV15 and TRBJ1-2; no clear D. The length of the CDR3 is 14 residues. CDR1 and CDR2 (germline): LNHNV, YYDKDF (reference sequence). V was cut by 0 bases and J by 8 bases, with 13 bases left in between. CDR3 protein: CATSRDRTQEGYTF. CDR3 DNA: TGTGCCACCAGCAGAGATCGGACCCAGGAAGGCTACACCTTC.